This T cell receptor (beta chain) was identified in a study of a mutant IDH1 vaccine in newly diagnosed glioma. TCRdb keeps only in-frame clones here, not all; method: immunoSEQ multiplex PCR. The sample holds about 60,000 clones, 84% seen once. Time point: week 35, safety follow-up. Doses consisted of 300 ug of mutant IDH1 20-mer peptide each, paired with topical imiquimod. A word on this clone: Its antigen is still unknown.

V was shortened by 6 bases and J by 3 bases, with 9 bases between the two germline ends. There are 12 residues in the CDR3. Germline V gene lookup returns CDR1 KGHSH and CDR2 LQKENI. Source: PBMCs, taken from a glioma patient whose treatment included an IDH1 peptide vaccine. The V and J genes are TRBV18 and TRBJ2-7; D uncertain. The source of this sequence is a man aged 25 to 40 with glioma. The CDR3, as DNA: TGTGCCAGCTCTGCACACCTCTACGAGCAGTACTTC. This sequence encodes CASSAHLYEQYF. The variable domain in full, with the rest retrieved from reference TRBV18 and TRBJ2-7, is NAGVMQNPRHLVRRRGQEARLRCSPMKGHSHVYWYRQLPEEGLKFMVYLQKENIIDESGMPKERFSAEFPKEGPSILRIQQVVRGDSAAYFCASSAHLYEQYFGPGTRLTVT.